Each of the 7 T cell receptor beta chains below was sequenced from the same sample in a study of T cell responses to AZD1222 COVID-19 vaccine. Some clones are missing from TCRdb's copy, which holds only in-frame ones; the method was immunoSEQ multiplex PCR. In the table there are 68,000 or so clones, about 90% of which are singletons. Source: peripheral blood, taken on day 0 of AZD1222 vaccination. The receptors were gathered from an adult in good health.

V gene TRBV21-1 combines with J gene TRBJ2-2; TRBD1 is taken as the D call from the table, unchecked against the DNA. TRBV21-1 is an annotated pseudogene. The CDR3 consists of 14 residues. Written as DNA, the CDR3 is TGTGCCAGCAGCAAAGGACAGAACACCGGGGAGCTGTTTTTT. Its translation is CASSKGQNTGELFF.

The chain links TRBV12-5 to TRBJ2-2; a weak D match, TRBD1 (5 bases). Germline lookup yields CDR1 LGHNT and CDR2 FRNRAP. The CDR3 length is 14 residues. The ends were cut back, 4 bases at V and 7 bases at J, with 13 bases in the middle. CDR3 in amino acids: CASGSYRSRGELFF. The CDR3 DNA follows: TGTGCTAGTGGTTCCTACAGGAGTCGCGGGGAGCTGTTTTTT.

This chain joins TRBV6-5 and TRBJ2-5; 12 bases match TRBD2. J gave up 3 bases and V 6 bases, and 2 bases lay outside the gene matches. CDR1 is MNHEY, CDR2 SVGAGI, per germline. CDR3 length: 14 amino acids. The CDR3 DNA reads as TGTGCCAGCAGGTGGACTAGCGGGAAAGAGACCCAGTACTTC. Translating it yields CASRWTSGKETQYF.

This rearrangement joins TRBV2 to TRBJ1-6; D is possibly TRBD1 (6 bases). Germline CDR1 SNHLY, CDR2 FYNNEI. The CDR3 contains 15 residues. Trimming shortened V by 1 base and J by 7 bases, and 11 bases separated the two germline ends. CDR3 in amino acids: CASSEVGGGNSPLHF. The CDR3 nucleotides are TGTGCCAGCAGTGAAGTGGGGGGCGGGAATTCACCCCTCCACTTT. Variable domain in full (rest from reference TRBV2 and TRBJ1-6): EPEVTQTPSHQVTQMGQEVILRCVPISNHLYFYWYRQILGQKVEFLVSFYNNEISEKSEIFDDQFSVERPDGSNFTLKIRSTKLEDSAMYFCASSEVGGGNSPLHFGNGTRLTVT.

Here the CDR3 reads CASSQVYPSEQYF. For the CDR3, the DNA is TGCGCCAGCAGCCAAGTTTACCCTAGCGAGCAGTACTTC. The chain uses TRBV4-1 and TRBJ2-7; D not resolved. CDR3 size: 13 residues. Trimming left V 1 base short and J 6 bases short, with 10 bases between. Germline CDR1 is MGHRA and CDR2 is YSYEKL.

The chain links TRBV28 to TRBJ1-1; D might be TRBD1 (6 bases). The CDR3 is 16 residues long. Trimming took 7 bases from V and 6 from J, leaving 24 bases between them. The germline V gene has CDR1 MDHEN and CDR2 SYDVKM. Written as DNA, the CDR3 is TGTGCCAGCACCATGGCAGGGGCGGTCAGGGAAGCTGAAGCTTTCTTT. Translating it yields CASTMAGAVREAEAFF.

The gene calls are TRBV27 and TRBJ1-1, with D perhaps TRBD1 (5 bases). With 1 base removed from V and 9 bases from J, the gap between germline ends came to 15 bases. The CDR3 length is 14 residues. Germline loops: CDR1 MNHEY, CDR2 SMNVEV (reference sequence). Here the CDR3 DNA reads TGTGCCAGCAGTTTATATAGTGCAGGGTCGAAAGCTTTCTTT. This sequence encodes CASSLYSAGSKAFF.